These T cell receptor beta chains were read from a single sample in a study of technical replicates of blood from a few donors. Profiling relied on immunoSEQ multiplex PCR, and the TCRdb table lists in-frame clones only, not all of them. The profile shows roughly 87,000 clones, about 94% of them singletons. Sequencing used T cells isolated from PBMCs. These receptors originate from a human donor in good health. The CDR3 runs from the conserved cysteine through the conserved F or W. A D gene is named only where the DNA matches it firmly. Clone size appears in some rows only: once, few, many, or a class for an expanded clone.

V: TRBV15
D: TRBD2
J: TRBJ2-1
size: once
DNA: TGTGCCACCAGCAGAGGGGCCGGACTAGCGGGAGTAGATGAGCAGTTCTTC
CDR3: CATSRGAGLAGVDEQFF

V: TRBV19
D: TRBD1
J: TRBJ1-2
size: once
DNA: TGTGCCAGTAGTCCCAGGACAGGGGTCAATGGCTACACCTTC
CDR3: CASSPRTGVNGYTF

V: TRBV11-2
D: .
J: TRBJ2-7
size: .
DNA: TGTGCCAGCAGCTTAAACCTGAGCTACGAGCAGTACTTC
CDR3: CASSLNLSYEQYF

V: TRBV7-2
D: TRBD2
J: TRBJ2-1
size: .
DNA: TGTGCCAGCAGCTTAGCACCCGGCGGGAGGTATTACAATGAGCAGTTCTTC
CDR3: CASSLAPGGRYYNEQFF

V: TRBV6-6
D: .
J: TRBJ1-5
size: .
DNA: TGTGCCAGCAGTTACGGGCAGGGGTATCAGCCCCAGCATTTT
CDR3: CASSYGQGYQPQHF

V: TRBV11-3
D: TRBD1
J: TRBJ2-3
size: .
DNA: TGTGCCAGCAGCTCGGGACAGGGGGCCGAAGATACGCAGTATTTT
CDR3: CASSSGQGAEDTQYF

V: TRBV11-1
D: TRBD2
J: TRBJ2-1
size: .
DNA: TGTGCCAGCAGCTCCCGCCTAGCGGGAGTCATCGATGAGCAGTTCTTC
CDR3: CASSSRLAGVIDEQFF

V: TRBV6-4
D: .
J: TRBJ2-3
size: .
DNA: TGTGCCAGAGTTAAAGTATTTTACTACAAGCGGGATACGCAGTATTTT
CDR3: CARVKVFYYKRDTQYF

V: TRBV5-1
D: .
J: TRBJ1-5
size: .
DNA: TGCGCCAGCAGCTTTCGTCCAGGGGAGTTTCAGCCCCAGCATTTT
CDR3: CASSFRPGEFQPQHF

V: TRBV7-9
D: .
J: TRBJ1-1
size: .
DNA: TGTGCCAGCAGCTTAGATAATCGTATTGGGAGGGCCCGGGAGAAGGAAGCTTTCTTT
CDR3: CASSLDNRIGRAREKEAFF

V: TRBV9
D: .
J: TRBJ2-1
size: once
DNA: TGTGCCAGCAGCTCGACTAGTGGGAAATACAATGAGCAGTTCTTC
CDR3: CASSSTSGKYNEQFF

V: TRBV5-1
D: TRBD1
J: TRBJ2-1
size: .
DNA: TGCGCCAGCAGACAGGGGCCGGCACCGGACAATGAGCAGTTCTTC
CDR3: CASRQGPAPDNEQFF

V: TRBV13
D: .
J: TRBJ2-2
size: .
DNA: TGTGCCAGCAGCCGCGAACTTAACACCGGGGAGCTGTTTTTT
CDR3: CASSRELNTGELFF

V: TRBV28
D: .
J: TRBJ2-1
size: .
DNA: TGTGCCAGCGGCGATCCGCAGGGGTCCAATGAGCAGTTCTTC
CDR3: CASGDPQGSNEQFF

V: TRBV7-9
D: TRBD2
J: TRBJ2-7
size: .
DNA: TGTGCCAGCAGCCCGGGGACTAGCGGAGGGGACGAGCAGTACTTC
CDR3: CASSPGTSGGDEQYF

V: TRBV5-4
D: TRBD1
J: TRBJ2-1
size: .
DNA: TGTGCCAGCAGCATGGGACAGGGGGCCGGTGAGCAGTTCTTC
CDR3: CASSMGQGAGEQFF

V: TRBV18
D: TRBD1
J: TRBJ1-4
size: .
DNA: TGTGCCAGCTCCCAGACTCGGACAGGGAATGAAAAACTGTTTTTT
CDR3: CASSQTRTGNEKLFF

V: TRBV6-6
D: .
J: TRBJ1-5
size: .
DNA: TGTGCCAGCAGTTACGGGCCGGGGGTGGACCAGCCCCAGCATTTT
CDR3: CASSYGPGVDQPQHF

V: TRBV7-6
D: .
J: TRBJ2-1
size: .
DNA: TGTGCCAGCAGCTTAAGGCTAGACGGTAGTGAGCAGTTCTTC
CDR3: CASSLRLDGSEQFF

V: TRBV7-9
D: .
J: TRBJ2-7
size: .
DNA: TGTGCCAGCAGCTTAGCAGGGGGTGGAAGTAGTTACGAGCAGTACTTC
CDR3: CASSLAGGGSSYEQYF

V: TRBV27
D: .
J: TRBJ1-1
size: .
DNA: TGTGCCAGCAGTTTGTGGCTGAACACTGAAGCTTTCTTT
CDR3: CASSLWLNTEAFF

V: TRBV7-9
D: .
J: TRBJ2-5
size: once
DNA: TGTGCCAGCAGCGTCCAGGGCCAGGGTTCGAACTTC
CDR3: CASSVQGQGSNF

V: TRBV18
D: TRBD2
J: TRBJ2-5
size: few
DNA: TGTGCCAGCTCACTATATAGCGGGAGGGCCGTCGAGACCCAGTACTTC
CDR3: CASSLYSGRAVETQYF

V: TRBV7-6
D: TRBD2
J: TRBJ2-1
size: .
DNA: TGTGCCAGCAGCTTATTCGCTAGCGGGGGTGACAATGAGCAGTTCTTC
CDR3: CASSLFASGGDNEQFF

V: TRBV5-1
D: TRBD1
J: TRBJ2-7
size: .
DNA: TGCGCCAGCAGCGCTCGACAGGGCCACGAGCAGTACTTC
CDR3: CASSARQGHEQYF

V: TRBV30
D: TRBD2
J: TRBJ2-1
size: .
DNA: TGTGCCTGGAGTCCCACCCGAGGGACTAGCGGGGGGCCGAACTCCTACAATGAGCAGTTCTTC
CDR3: CAWSPTRGTSGGPNSYNEQFF

V: TRBV7-8
D: .
J: TRBJ1-3
size: few
DNA: TGTGCCAGCAGCTTCCGTCAGGCAGTCGGATTAAGCGGAAACACCATATATTTT
CDR3: CASSFRQAVGLSGNTIYF

V: TRBV9
D: TRBD2
J: TRBJ2-2
size: .
DNA: TGTGCCAGCAGCGACCCCGCGACTAGCGGGAGTTCCCCCGCCGGGGAGCTGTTTTTT
CDR3: CASSDPATSGSSPAGELFF

V: TRBV7-9
D: .
J: TRBJ2-3
size: .
DNA: TGTGCCAGCAGCTTAGCTGGGGCGCTGTATACGCAGTATTTT
CDR3: CASSLAGALYTQYF

V: TRBV6-5
D: TRBD1
J: TRBJ1-1
size: .
DNA: TGTGCCAGCAGAACCCCAGGGGGCTTCGGCACTGAAGCTTTCTTT
CDR3: CASRTPGGFGTEAFF

V: TRBV30
D: .
J: TRBJ2-7
size: .
DNA: TGTGCCTGGAGTCGCAGGGACTACGAGCAGTACTTC
CDR3: CAWSRRDYEQYF

V: TRBV27
D: .
J: TRBJ2-3
size: .
DNA: TGTGCCAGCAGGTCCGGACTTACAGCCCCAGATACGCAGTATTTT
CDR3: CASRSGLTAPDTQYF

V: TRBV27
D: .
J: TRBJ2-1
size: .
DNA: TGTGCCAGCAGTTTAACCCCCCGGTACAATGAGCAGTTCTTC
CDR3: CASSLTPRYNEQFF

V: TRBV11-3
D: .
J: TRBJ2-3
size: once
DNA: TGTGCCAGCAGCCCCGGGAGCAACACAGATACGCAGTATTTT
CDR3: CASSPGSNTDTQYF

V: TRBV28
D: .
J: TRBJ1-2
size: .
DNA: TGTGCCAGCAGTTTATCGGCGGGTCTCTATGGCTACACCTTC
CDR3: CASSLSAGLYGYTF

V: TRBV27
D: TRBD1
J: TRBJ2-2
size: .
DNA: TGTGCCAGCAGTTTCGGCAGGGGGCTGGCCGGGGAGCTGTTTTTT
CDR3: CASSFGRGLAGELFF

V: TRBV10-1
D: .
J: TRBJ1-2
size: once
DNA: TGCGCCAGCAGTGCGAGAACAGATTCTTATGGCTACACCTTC
CDR3: CASSARTDSYGYTF

V: TRBV9
D: TRBD2
J: TRBJ2-1
size: .
DNA: TGTGCCAGCAGCACACTAGCGGGGGGGATTCCTCTTGCGCAGTTCTTC
CDR3: CASSTLAGGIPLAQFF

V: TRBV29-1
D: TRBD2
J: TRBJ2-1
size: .
DNA: TGCAGCGCGGGACTAGCGGGGCCCAATGAGCAGTTCTTC
CDR3: CSAGLAGPNEQFF

V: TRBV5-1
D: TRBD2
J: TRBJ2-1
size: .
DNA: TGCGCCAGCAGCTTGGGGGCTAGCGGGGGGGCACTCTCCTACAATGAGCAGTTCTTC
CDR3: CASSLGASGGALSYNEQFF

V: TRBV5-5
D: TRBD1
J: TRBJ2-7
size: .
DNA: TGTGCCAGCAGCTTGCCGGGACAGAACTACGAGCAGTACTTC
CDR3: CASSLPGQNYEQYF

V: TRBV28
D: TRBD1
J: TRBJ2-1
size: .
DNA: TGTGCCAGCAGATCCTCCCCCGAGACAGGGGCCTACTACAATGAGCAGTTCTTC
CDR3: CASRSSPETGAYYNEQFF

V: TRBV4-2
D: .
J: TRBJ1-1
size: .
DNA: TGTGCCAGCAGCCAAGAGCCAGGGCCTAAGAACACTGAAGCTTTCTTT
CDR3: CASSQEPGPKNTEAFF

V: TRBV6-4
D: TRBD2
J: TRBJ2-1
size: .
DNA: TGTGCCAGCAGTGACTCAGCGGGGGGCAACAATGAGCAGTTCTTC
CDR3: CASSDSAGGNNEQFF

V: TRBV10-2
D: .
J: TRBJ2-1
size: .
DNA: TGCGCCAGCAGTGAGTCCCTAGCGTACAATGAGCAGTTCTTC
CDR3: CASSESLAYNEQFF